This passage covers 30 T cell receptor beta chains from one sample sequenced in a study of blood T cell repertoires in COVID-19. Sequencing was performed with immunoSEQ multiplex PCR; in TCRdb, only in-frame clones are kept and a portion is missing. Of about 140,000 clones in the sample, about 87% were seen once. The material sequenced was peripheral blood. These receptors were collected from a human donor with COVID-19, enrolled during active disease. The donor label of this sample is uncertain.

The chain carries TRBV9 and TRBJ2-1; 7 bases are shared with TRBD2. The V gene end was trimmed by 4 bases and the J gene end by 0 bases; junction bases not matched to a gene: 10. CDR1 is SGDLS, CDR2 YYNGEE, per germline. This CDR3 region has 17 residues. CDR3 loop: CASSPRGGGSSYNEQFF. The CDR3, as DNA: TGTGCCAGCAGCCCGAGGGGAGGCGGGAGCTCCTACAATGAGCAGTTCTTC.

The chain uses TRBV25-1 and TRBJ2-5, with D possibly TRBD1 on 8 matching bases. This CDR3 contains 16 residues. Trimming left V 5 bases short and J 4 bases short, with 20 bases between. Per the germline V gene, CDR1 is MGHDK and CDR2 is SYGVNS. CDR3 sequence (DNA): TGTGCCAGCAGTTCCGACAGGGGCTCGGGAGGAGAGACCCAGTACTTC. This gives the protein CASSSDRGSGGETQYF.

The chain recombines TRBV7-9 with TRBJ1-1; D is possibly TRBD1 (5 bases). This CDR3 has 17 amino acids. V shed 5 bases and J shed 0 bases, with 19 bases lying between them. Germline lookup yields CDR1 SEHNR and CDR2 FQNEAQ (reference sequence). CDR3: CASSRAPRQGLNTEAFF. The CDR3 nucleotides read TGTGCCAGCAGCCGGGCTCCGAGGCAGGGATTGAACACTGAAGCTTTCTTT.

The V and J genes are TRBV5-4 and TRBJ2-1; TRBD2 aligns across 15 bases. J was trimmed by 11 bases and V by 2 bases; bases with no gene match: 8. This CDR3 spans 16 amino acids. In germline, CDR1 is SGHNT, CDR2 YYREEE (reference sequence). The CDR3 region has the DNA TGTGCCAGCAGCTTAGGGACTAGCGGGGGGCCCCCTCAGCAGTTCTTC. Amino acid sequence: CASSLGTSGGPPQQFF. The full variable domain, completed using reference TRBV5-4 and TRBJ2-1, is ETGVTQSPTHLIKTRGQQVTLRCSSQSGHNTVSWYQQALGQGPQFIFQYYREEENGRGNFPPRFSGLQFPNYSSELNVNALELDDSALYLCASSLGTSGGPPQQFFGPGTRLTVL.

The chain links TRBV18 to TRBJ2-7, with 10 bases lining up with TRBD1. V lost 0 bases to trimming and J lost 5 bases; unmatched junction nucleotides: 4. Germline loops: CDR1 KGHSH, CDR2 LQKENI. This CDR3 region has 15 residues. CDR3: CASSPPGQGFHEQYF. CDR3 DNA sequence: TGTGCCAGCTCACCACCGGGACAGGGGTTCCACGAGCAGTACTTC.

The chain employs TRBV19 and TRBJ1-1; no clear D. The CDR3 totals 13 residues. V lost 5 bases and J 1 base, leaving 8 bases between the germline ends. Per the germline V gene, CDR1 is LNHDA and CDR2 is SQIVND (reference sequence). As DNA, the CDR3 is TGTGCCAGTAGTGTCACGCGGAACACTGAAGCTTTCTTT. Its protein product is CASSVTRNTEAFF.

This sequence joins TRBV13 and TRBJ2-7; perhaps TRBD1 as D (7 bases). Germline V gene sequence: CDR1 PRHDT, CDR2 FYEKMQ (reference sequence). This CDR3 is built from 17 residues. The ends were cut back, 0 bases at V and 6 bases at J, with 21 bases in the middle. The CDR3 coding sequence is TGTGCCAGCAGCTTAGGCGTTTCCCCGGGGGCAGGGGGCGAGCAGTACTTC. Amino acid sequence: CASSLGVSPGAGGEQYF.

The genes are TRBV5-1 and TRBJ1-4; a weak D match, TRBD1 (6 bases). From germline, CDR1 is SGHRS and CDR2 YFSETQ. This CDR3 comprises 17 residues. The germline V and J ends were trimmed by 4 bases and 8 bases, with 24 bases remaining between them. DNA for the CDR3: TGCGCCAGCAGCCCGACTACATCCACAGGGCTAGGAGAAAAACTGTTTTTT. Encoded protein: CASSPTTSTGLGEKLFF.

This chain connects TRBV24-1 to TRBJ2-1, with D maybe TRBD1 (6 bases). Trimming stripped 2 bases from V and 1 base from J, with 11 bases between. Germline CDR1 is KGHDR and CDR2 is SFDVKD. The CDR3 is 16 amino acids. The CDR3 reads CATSDSIGTSYNEQFF. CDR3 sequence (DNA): TGTGCCACCAGTGATTCGATCGGGACATCCTACAATGAGCAGTTCTTC.

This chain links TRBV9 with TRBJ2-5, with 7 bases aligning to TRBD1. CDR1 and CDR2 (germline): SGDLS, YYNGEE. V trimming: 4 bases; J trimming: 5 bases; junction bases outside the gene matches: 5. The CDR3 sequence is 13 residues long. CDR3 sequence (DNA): TGTGCCAGCAGCACAACAGGGGAGGAGACCCAGTACTTC. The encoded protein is CASSTTGEETQYF.

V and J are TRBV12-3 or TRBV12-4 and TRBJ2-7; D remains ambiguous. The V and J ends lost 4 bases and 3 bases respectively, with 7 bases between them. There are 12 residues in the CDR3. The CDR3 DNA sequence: TGTGCCAGCAGTTCTTACTACTACGAGCAGTACTTC. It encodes CASSSYYYEQYF.

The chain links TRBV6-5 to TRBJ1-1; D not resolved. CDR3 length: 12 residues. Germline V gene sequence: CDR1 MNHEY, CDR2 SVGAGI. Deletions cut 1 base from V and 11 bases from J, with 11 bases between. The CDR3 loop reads CASSYLRGFAFF. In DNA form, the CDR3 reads TGTGCCAGCAGTTACTTGCGGGGATTTGCTTTCTTT.

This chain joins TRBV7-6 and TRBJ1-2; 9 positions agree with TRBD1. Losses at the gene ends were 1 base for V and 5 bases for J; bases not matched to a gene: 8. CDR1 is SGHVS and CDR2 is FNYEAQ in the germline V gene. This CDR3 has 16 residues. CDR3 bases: TGTGCCAGCAGCTTAGAACGGACAGGGGCATTGTATGGCTACACCTTC. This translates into CASSLERTGALYGYTF. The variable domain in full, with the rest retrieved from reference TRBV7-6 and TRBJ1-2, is GAGVSQSPRYKVTKRGQDVALRCDPISGHVSLYWYRQALGQGPEFLTYFNYEAQQDKSGLPNDRFSAERPEGSISTLTIQRTEQRDSAMYRCASSLERTGALYGYTFGSGTRLTVV.

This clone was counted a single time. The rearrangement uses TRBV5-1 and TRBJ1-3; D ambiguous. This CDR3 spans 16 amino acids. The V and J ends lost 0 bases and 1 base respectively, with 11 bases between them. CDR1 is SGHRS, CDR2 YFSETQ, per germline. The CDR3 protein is CASSLGTPYSGNTIYF. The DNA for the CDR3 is TGCGCCAGCAGCTTGGGTACACCATATTCTGGAAACACCATATATTTT.

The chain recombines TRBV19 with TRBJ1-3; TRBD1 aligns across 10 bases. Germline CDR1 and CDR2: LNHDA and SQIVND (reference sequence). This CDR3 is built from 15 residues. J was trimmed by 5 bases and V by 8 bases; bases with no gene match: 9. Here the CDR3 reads CASRSDRGRRNTIYF. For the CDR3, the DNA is TGTGCCAGTCGTTCAGACAGGGGGCGGAGAAACACCATATATTTT.

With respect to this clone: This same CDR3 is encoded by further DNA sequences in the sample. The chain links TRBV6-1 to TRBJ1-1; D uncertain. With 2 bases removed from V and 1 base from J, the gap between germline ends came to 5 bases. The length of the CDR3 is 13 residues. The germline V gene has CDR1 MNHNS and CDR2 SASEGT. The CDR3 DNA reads TGTGCCAGCAGTGAAAATAGGAACACTGAAGCTTTCTTT. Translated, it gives CASSENRNTEAFF.

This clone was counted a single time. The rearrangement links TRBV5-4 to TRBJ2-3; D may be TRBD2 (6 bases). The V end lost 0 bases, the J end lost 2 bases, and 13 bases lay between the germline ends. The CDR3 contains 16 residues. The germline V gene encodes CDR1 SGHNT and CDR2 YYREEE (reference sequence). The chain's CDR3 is CASSLAFGGDTDTQYF. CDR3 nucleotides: TGTGCCAGCAGCTTGGCCTTCGGGGGAGACACAGATACGCAGTATTTT.

The CDR3 DNA is TGTGCCAGCAGCCCAGGGGGGTTGGGAAGGAATGCTGGCTACACCTTC. Translating it yields CASSPGGLGRNAGYTF. V gene TRBV7-9 combines with J gene TRBJ1-2, with TRBD1 matching over 7 bases. The J segment lost 7 bases and the V segment lost 5 bases, leaving 16 bases of the junction unmatched. The CDR3 is made up of 16 amino acids. CDR1 is SEHNR, CDR2 FQNEAQ, per germline (reference sequence).

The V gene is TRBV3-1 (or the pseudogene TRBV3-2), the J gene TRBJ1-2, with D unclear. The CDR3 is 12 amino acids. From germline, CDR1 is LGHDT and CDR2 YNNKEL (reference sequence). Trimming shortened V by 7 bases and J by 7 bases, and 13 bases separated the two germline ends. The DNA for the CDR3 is TGTGCCAGCACCTACGAGGCGGGTGGCTACACCTTC. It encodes CASTYEAGGYTF.

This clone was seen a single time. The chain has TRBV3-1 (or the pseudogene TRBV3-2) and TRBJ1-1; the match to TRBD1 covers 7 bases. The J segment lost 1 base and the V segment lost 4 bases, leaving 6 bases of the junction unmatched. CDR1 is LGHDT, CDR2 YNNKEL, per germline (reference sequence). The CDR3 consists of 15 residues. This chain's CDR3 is CASSPFNRGNTEAFF. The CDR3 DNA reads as TGTGCCAGCAGCCCCTTTAACAGGGGGAACACTGAAGCTTTCTTT.

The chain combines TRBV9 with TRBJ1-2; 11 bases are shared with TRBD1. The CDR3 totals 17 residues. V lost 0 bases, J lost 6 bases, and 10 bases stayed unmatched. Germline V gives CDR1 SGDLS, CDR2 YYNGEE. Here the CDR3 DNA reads TGTGCCAGCAGCGTAGGATTCCCGGGACAGGGGGTTAATGGCTACACCTTC. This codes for CASSVGFPGQGVNGYTF.

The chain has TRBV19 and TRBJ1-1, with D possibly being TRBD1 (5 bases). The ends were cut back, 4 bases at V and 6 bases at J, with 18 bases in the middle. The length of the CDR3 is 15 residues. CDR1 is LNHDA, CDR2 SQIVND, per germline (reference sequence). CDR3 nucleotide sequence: TGTGCCAGTAGTACAACTCCGGGGGACTTGGCTGAAGCTTTCTTT. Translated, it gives CASSTTPGDLAEAFF.

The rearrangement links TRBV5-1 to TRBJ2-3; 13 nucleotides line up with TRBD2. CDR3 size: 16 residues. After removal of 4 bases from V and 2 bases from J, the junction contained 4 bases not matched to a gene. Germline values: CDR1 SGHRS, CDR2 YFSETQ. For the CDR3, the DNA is TGCGCCAGCAGCACGGGACTAGCGGGGCTCACAGATACGCAGTATTTT. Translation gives CASSTGLAGLTDTQYF. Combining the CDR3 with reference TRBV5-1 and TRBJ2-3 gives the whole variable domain KAGVTQTPRYLIKTRGQQVTLSCSPISGHRSVSWYQQTPGQGLQFLFEYFSETQRNKGNFPGRFSGRQFSNSRSEMNVSTLELGDSALYLCASSTGLAGLTDTQYFGPGTRLTVL.

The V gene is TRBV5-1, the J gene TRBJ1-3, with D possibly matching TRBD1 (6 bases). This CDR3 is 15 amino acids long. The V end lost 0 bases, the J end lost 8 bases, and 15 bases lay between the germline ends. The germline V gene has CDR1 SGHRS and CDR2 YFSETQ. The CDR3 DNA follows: TGCGCCAGCAGCTTGGCCACAGGGTTCGGGTACACCATATATTTT. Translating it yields CASSLATGFGYTIYF.

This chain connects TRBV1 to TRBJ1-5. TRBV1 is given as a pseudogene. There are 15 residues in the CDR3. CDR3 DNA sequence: TGCACCAGCAGCCAGCGGGGGTCGGGCAATCAGCCCCAGCATTTT. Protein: CTSSQRGSGNQPQHF.

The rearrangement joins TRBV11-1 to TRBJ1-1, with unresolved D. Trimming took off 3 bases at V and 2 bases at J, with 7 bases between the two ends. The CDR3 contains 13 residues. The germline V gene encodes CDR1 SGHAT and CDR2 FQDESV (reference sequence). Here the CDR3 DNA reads TGTGCCAGCAGCTTTTCCTTCAACACTGAAGCTTTCTTT. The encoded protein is CASSFSFNTEAFF.

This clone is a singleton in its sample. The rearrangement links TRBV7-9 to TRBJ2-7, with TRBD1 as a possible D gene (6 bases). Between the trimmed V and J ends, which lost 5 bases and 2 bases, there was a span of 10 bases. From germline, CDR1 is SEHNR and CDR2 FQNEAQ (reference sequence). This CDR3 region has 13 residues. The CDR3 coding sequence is TGTGCCAGCAGCCCTCAGGGGACCTACGAGCAGTACTTC. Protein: CASSPQGTYEQYF. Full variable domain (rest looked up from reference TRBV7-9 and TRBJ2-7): DTGVSQNPRHKITKRGQNVTFRCDPISEHNRLYWYRQTLGQGPEFLTYFQNEAQLEKSRLLSDRFSAERPKGSFSTLEIQRTEQGDSAMYLCASSPQGTYEQYFGPGTRLTVT.

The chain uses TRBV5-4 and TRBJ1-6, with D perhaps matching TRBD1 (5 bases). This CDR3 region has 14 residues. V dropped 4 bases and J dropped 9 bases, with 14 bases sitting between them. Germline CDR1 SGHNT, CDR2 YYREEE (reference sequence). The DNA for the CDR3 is TGTGCCAGCAGCCCGGGGGGGGATAGTTCACCCCTCCACTTT. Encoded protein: CASSPGGDSSPLHF.

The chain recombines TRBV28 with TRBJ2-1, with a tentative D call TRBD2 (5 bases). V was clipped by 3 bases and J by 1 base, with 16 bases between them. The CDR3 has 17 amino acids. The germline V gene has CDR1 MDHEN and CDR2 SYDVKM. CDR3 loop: CASSFPSPGRSYNEQFF. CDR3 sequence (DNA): TGTGCCAGCAGTTTCCCGTCCCCGGGAAGGTCCTACAATGAGCAGTTCTTC.

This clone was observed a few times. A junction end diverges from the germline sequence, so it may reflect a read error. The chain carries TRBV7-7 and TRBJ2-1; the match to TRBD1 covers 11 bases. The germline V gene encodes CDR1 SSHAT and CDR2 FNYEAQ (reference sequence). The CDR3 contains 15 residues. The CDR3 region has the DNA TGTGCTAGCAGCTCCGGGACAGGGGGGTACAATGAGCAGTTCTTC. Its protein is CASSSGTGGYNEQFF.